What follows describes a single T cell receptor beta chain. Germline CDR1 is SQVTM and CDR2 is ANQGSEA. Trimming left V 4 bases short and J 0 bases short, with 9 bases between. The CDR3 loop spans 13 amino acids. The sample comes from a study of T-cell memory formation after mild COVID-19. TCRdb processed the 5' RACE reads anew with MiXCR; each CDR3 protein has one entry. Of a few hundred thousand distinct CDR3 sequences detected, roughly 25% appear once; the ten largest clones hold roughly an eighth. V and J are TRBV29-1 and TRBJ1-1, with TRBD1 as a possible D gene (5 bases). The origin of this receptor is an adult woman who had mild COVID-19 (a few samples of this study predate the infection). Cell type and time point are not known. The specimen sequenced was PBMCs or a T cell subset sorted from them (not recorded which). Written as DNA, the CDR3 is TGCAGCGTTGGTGGGGGTATGAACACTGAAGCTTTCTTT. Amino acid sequence: CSVGGGMNTEAFF.